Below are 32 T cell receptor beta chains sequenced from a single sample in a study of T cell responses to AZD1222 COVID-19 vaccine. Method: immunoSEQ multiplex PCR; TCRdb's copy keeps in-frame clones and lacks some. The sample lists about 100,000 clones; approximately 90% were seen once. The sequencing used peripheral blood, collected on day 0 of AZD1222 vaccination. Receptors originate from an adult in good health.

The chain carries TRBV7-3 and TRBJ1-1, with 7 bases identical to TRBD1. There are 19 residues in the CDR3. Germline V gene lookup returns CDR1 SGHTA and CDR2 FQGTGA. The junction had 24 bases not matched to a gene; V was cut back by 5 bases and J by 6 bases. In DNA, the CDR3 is TGTGCCAGCAGCAACCATTACTCGGCAAGGGGGCCGGCGGGTTCTGAAGCTTTCTTT. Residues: CASSNHYSARGPAGSEAFF.

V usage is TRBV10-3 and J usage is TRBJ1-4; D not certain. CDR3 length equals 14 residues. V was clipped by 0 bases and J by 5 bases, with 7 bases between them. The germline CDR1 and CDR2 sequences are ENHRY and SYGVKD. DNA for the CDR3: TGTGCCATCAGTGAGTCCAACCGGAATGAAAAACTGTTTTTT. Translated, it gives CAISESNRNEKLFF.

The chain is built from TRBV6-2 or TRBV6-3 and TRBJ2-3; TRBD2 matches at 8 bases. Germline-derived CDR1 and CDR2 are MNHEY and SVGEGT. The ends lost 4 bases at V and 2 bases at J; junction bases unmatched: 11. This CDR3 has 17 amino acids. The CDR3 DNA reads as TGTGCCAGCAGTTCCCCCGGGGTAGCGGGGATCACAGATACGCAGTATTTT. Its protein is CASSSPGVAGITDTQYF.

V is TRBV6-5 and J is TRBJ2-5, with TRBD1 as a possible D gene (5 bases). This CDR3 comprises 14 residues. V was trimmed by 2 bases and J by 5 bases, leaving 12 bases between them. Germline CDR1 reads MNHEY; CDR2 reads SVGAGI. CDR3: CASSYRRGVETQYF. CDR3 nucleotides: TGTGCCAGCAGTTACCGAAGGGGTGTGGAGACCCAGTACTTC.

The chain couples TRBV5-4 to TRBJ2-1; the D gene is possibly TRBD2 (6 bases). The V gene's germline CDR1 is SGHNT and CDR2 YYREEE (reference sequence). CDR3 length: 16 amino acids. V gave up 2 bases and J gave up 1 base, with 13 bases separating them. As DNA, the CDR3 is TGTGCCAGCAGCTTTGGGCGGGGCTCGTCCTACAATGAGCAGTTCTTC. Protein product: CASSFGRGSSYNEQFF. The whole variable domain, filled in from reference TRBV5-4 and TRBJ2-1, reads ETGVTQSPTHLIKTRGQQVTLRCSSQSGHNTVSWYQQALGQGPQFIFQYYREEENGRGNFPPRFSGLQFPNYSSELNVNALELDDSALYLCASSFGRGSSYNEQFFGPGTRLTVL.

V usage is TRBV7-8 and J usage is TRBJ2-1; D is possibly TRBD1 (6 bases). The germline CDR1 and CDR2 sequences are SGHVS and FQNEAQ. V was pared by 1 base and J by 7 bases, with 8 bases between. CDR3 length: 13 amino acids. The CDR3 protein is CASSLGGPNEQFF. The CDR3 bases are TGTGCCAGCAGCTTAGGGGGGCCTAATGAGCAGTTCTTC.

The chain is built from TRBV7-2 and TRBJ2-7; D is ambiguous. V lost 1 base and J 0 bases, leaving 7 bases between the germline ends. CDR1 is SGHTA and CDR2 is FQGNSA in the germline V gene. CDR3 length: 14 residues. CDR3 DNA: TGTGCCAGCAGCTTAGTGGGTAACTCCTACGAGCAGTACTTC. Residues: CASSLVGNSYEQYF.

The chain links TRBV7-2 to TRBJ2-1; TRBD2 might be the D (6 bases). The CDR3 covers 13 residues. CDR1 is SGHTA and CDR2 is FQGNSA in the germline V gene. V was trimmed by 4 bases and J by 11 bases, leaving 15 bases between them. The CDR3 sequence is CASSSYPGEQQFF. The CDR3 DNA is TGTGCCAGCAGCTCCTACCCGGGGGAGCAGCAGTTCTTC.

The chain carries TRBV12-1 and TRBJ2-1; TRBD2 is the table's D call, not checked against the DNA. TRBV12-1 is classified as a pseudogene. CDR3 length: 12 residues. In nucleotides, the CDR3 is TGTGCCAGCAGCTGGGTCGGGGGGCCGAGGTTCTTC. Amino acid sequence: CASSWVGGPRFF.

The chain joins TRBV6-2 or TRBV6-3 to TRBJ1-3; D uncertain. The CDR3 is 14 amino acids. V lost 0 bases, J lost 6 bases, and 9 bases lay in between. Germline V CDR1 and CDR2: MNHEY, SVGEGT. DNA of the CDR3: TGTGCCAGCAGTTACTCCGGACTTGAAAACACCATATATTTT. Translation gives CASSYSGLENTIYF.

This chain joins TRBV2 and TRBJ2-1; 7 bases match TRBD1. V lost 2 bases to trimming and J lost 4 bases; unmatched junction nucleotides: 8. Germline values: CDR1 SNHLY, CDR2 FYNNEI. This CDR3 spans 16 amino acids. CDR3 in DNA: TGTGCCAGCAGTGAACCCGGGGACAGCTTATACAATGAGCAGTTCTTC. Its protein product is CASSEPGDSLYNEQFF.

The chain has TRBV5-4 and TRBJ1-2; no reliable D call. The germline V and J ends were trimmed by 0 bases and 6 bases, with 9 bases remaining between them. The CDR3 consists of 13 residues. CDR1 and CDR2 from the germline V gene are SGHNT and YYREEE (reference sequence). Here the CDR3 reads CASSLAGSHGYTF. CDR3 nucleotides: TGTGCCAGCAGCTTGGCGGGATCCCATGGCTACACCTTC.

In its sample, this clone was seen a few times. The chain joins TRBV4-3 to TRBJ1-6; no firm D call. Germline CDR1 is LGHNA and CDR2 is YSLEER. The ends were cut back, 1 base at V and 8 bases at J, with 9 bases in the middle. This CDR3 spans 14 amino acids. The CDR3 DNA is TGCGCCAGCAGCCAAGCCCTTTGGGATTCACCCCTCCACTTT. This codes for CASSQALWDSPLHF.

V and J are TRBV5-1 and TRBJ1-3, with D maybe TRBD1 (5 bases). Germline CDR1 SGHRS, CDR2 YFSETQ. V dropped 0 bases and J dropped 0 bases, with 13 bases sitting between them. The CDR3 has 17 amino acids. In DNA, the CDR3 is TGCGCCAGCAGCTTGGTTCAGGGTTCAATCTCTGGAAACACCATATATTTT. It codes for CASSLVQGSISGNTIYF.

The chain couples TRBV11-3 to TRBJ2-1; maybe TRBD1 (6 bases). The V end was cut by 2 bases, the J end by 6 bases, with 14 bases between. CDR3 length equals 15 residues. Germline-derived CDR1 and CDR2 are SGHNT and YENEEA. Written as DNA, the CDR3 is TGTGCCAGCAGCTTAAGTGGCCAGGGGAGCAATGAGCAGTTCTTC. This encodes CASSLSGQGSNEQFF.

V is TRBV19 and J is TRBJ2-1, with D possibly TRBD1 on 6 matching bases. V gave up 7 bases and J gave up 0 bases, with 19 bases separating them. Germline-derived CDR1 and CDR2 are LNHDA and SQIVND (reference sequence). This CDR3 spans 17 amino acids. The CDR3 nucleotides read TGTGCCAGTAAGGTGAGGGTAGGGGGATCCTCCTACAATGAGCAGTTCTTC. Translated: CASKVRVGGSSYNEQFF.

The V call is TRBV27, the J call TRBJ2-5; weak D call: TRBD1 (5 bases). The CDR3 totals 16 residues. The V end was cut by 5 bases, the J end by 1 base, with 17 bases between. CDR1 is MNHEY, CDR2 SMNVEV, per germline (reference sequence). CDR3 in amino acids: CASSPRGRGGQETQYF. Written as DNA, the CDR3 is TGTGCCAGCAGTCCAAGGGGTAGGGGTGGCCAAGAGACCCAGTACTTC.

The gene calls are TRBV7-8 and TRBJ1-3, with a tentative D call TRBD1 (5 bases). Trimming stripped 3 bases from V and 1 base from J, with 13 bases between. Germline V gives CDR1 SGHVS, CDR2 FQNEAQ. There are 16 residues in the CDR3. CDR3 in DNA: TGTGCCAGCAGCTTCGGGGGGGTCAAATCTGGAAACACCATATATTTT. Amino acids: CASSFGGVKSGNTIYF.

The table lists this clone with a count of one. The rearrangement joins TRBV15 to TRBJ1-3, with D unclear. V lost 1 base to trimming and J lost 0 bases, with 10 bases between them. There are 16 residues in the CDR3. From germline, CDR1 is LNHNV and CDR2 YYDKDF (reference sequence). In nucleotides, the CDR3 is TGTGCCACCAGCAGAGGGGTCCCCCTCTCTGGAAACACCATATATTTT. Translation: CATSRGVPLSGNTIYF.

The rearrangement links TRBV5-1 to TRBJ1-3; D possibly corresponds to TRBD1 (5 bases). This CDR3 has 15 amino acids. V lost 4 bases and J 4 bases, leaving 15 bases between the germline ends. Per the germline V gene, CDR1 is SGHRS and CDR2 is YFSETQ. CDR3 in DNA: TGCGCCAGCAGCATAAGTTCAGGGTCCGGAAACACCATATATTTT. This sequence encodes CASSISSGSGNTIYF.

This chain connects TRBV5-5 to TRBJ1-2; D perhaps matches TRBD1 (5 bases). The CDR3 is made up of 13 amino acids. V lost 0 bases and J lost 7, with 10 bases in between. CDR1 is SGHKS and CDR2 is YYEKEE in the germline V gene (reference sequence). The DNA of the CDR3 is TGTGCCAGCAGCTTGGCGGGGCTGGGTGGCTACACCTTC. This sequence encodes CASSLAGLGGYTF.

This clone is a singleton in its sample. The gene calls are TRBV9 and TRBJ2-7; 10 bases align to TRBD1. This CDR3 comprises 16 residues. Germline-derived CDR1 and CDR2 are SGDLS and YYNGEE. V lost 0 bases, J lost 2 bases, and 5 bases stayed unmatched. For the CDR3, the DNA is TGTGCCAGCAGCGTAGGGGACAGGGGAGGAACCTACGAGCAGTACTTC. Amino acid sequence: CASSVGDRGGTYEQYF. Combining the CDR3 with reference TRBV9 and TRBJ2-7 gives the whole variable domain DSGVTQTPKHLITATGQRVTLRCSPRSGDLSVYWYQQSLDQGLQFLIQYYNGEERAKGNILERFSAQQFPDLHSELNLSSLELGDSALYFCASSVGDRGGTYEQYFGPGTRLTVT.

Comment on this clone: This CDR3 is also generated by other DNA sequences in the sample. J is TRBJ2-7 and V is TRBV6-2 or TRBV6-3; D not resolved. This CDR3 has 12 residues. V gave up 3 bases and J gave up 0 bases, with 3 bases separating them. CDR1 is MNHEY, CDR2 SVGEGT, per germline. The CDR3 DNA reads TGTGCCAGCAGTTATAGCTCCTACGAGCAGTACTTC. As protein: CASSYSSYEQYF.

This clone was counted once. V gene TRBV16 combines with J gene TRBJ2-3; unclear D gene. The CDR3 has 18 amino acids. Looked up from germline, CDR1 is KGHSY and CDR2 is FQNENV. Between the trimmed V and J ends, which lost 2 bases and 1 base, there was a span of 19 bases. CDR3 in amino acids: CASSQPRSGPSGTDTQYF. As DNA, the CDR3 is TGTGCCAGCAGCCAACCCCGATCGGGCCCTTCGGGCACAGATACGCAGTATTTT. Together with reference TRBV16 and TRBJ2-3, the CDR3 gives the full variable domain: GEEVAQTPKHLVRGEGQKAKLYCAPIKGHSYVFWYQQVLKNEFKFLISFQNENVFDETGMPKERFSAKCLPNSPCSLEIQATKLEDSAVYFCASSQPRSGPSGTDTQYFGPGTRLTVL.

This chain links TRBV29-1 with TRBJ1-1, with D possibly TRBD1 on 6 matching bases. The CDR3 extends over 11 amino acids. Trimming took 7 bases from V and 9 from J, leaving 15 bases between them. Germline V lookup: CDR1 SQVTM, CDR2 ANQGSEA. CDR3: CSAARTAKAFF. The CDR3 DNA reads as TGCAGCGCTGCTAGGACAGCGAAAGCTTTCTTT.

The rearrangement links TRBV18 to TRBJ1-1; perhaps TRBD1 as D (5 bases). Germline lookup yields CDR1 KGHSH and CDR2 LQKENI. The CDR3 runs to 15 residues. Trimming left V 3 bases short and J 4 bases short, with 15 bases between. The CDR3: CASSPMPGLGTEAFF. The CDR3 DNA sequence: TGTGCCAGCTCACCTATGCCAGGGTTAGGCACTGAAGCTTTCTTT.

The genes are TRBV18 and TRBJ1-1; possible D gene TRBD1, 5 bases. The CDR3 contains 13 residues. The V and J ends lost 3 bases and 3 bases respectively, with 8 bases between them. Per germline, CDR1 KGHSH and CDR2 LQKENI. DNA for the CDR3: TGTGCCAGCTCACCGAAACAGGACACTGAAGCTTTCTTT. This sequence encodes CASSPKQDTEAFF.

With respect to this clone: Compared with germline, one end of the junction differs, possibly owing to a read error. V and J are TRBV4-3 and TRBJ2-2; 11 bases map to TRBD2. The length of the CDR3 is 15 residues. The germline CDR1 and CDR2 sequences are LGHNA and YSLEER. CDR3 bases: TGCGCCAGCAGCCAAGATACCCGACTAGCGGGGACCGCGCTTTTT. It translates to CASSQDTRLAGTALF.

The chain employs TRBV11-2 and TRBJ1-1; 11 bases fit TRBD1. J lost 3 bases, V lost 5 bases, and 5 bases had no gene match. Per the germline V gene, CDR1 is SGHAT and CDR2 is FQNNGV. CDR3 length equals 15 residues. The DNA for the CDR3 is TGTGCCAGCAGCGAAGGACAGGGGGCCTACACTGAAGCTTTCTTT. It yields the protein CASSEGQGAYTEAFF.

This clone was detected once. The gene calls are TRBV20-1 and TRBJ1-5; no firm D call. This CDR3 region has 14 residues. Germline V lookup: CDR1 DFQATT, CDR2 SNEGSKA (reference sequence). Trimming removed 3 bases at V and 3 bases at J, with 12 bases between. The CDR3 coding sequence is TGCAGTGCTAGTGACGGTTCCGACAATCAGCCCCAGCATTTT. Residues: CSASDGSDNQPQHF.

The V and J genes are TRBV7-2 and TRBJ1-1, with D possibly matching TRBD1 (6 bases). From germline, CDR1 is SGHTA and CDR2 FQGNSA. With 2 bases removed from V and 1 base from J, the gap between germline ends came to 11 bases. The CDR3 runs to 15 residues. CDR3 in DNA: TGTGCCAGCAGCTTATTGACAGGCAGGAACACTGAAGCTTTCTTT. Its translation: CASSLLTGRNTEAFF.

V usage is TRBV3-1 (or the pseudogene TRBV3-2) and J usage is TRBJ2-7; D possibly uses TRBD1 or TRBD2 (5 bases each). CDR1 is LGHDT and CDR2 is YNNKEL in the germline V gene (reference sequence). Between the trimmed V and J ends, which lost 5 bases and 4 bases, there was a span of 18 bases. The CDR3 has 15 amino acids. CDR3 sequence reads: CASSTARDPEYEQYF. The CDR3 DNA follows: TGTGCCAGCAGCACTGCAAGGGACCCCGAGTACGAGCAGTACTTC.